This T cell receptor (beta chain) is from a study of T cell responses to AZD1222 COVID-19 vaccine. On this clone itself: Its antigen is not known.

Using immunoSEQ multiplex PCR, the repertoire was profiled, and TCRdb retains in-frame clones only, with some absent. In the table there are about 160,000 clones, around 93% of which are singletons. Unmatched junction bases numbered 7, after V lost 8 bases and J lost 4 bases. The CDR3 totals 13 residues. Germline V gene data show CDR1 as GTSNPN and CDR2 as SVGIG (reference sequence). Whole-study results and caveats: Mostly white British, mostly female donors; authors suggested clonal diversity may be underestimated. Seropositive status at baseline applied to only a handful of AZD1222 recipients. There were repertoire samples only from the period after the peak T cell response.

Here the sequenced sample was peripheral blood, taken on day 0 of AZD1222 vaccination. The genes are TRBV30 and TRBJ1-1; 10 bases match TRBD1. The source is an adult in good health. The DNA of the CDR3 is TGTGCCGGCGGGAGACAGGGGGCCACTGAAGCTTTCTTT. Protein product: CAGGRQGATEAFF. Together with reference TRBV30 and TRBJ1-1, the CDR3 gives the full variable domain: SQTIHQWPATLVQPVGSPLSLECTVEGTSNPNLYWYRQAAGRGLQLLFYSVGIGQISSEVPQNLSASRPQDRQFILSSKKLLLSDSGFYLCAGGRQGATEAFFGQGTRLTVV.